This T cell receptor (beta chain) was recorded in a study of identical twins. Findings and caveats of the study: There were fewer insertions in abundant cord blood beta clonotypes, but memory repertoires showed no such pattern.

This clonotype was observed at least ten times. Its antigen is unknown. Trimming pared 0 bases from V and 6 bases from J, leaving 6 bases between. CDR3 size: 13 residues. Germline values: CDR1 SGHAT, CDR2 FQNNGV. TCRdb recomputed calls from the 5' RACE reads with MiXCR, one row per CDR3 protein. This table has roughly 500,000 distinct CDR3 sequences, roughly a fifth appearing once. This sample was also put to use in a study of T cells expressing NK-cell markers. As that report states: The sequencing cohort of eight donors included seven HCMV-seropositive individuals and one seronegative individual. Several experiments added an anti-gamma-delta TCR antibody to sort only alpha-beta TCR T cells. The study found these clonotypes also leading the CD3+CD56-NKG2C+ fraction in a few donors.

The material sequenced was CD4+ T cells sorted from blood. The chain uses TRBV11-2 and TRBJ1-5; D is unresolved. This receptor was identified in a woman aged 18-29 years in good health. The CDR3 DNA sequence: TGTGCCAGCAGCTTAGATCTGGGTCAGCCCCAGCATTTT. This encodes CASSLDLGQPQHF.